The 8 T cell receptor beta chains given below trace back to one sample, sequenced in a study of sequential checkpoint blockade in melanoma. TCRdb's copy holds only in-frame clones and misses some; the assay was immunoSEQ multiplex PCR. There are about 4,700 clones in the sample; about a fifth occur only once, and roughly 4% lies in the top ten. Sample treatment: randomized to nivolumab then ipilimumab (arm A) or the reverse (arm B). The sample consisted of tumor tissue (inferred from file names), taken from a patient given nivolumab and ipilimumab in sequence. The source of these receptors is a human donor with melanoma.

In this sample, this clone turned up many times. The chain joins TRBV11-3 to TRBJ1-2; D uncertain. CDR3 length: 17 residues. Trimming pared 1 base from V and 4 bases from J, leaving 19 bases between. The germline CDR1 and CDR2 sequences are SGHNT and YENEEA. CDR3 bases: TGTGCCAGCAGCTTAGTGGTTCGGCATTCTATCTCCTATGGCTACACCTTC. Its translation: CASSLVVRHSISYGYTF.

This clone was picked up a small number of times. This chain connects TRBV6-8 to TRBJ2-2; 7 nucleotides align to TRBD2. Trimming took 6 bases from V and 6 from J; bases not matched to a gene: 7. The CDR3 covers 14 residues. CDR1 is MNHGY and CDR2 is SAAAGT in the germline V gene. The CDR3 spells CASRRPTSSGELFF. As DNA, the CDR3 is TGTGCCAGCAGAAGACCGACTAGCTCCGGGGAGCTGTTTTTT.

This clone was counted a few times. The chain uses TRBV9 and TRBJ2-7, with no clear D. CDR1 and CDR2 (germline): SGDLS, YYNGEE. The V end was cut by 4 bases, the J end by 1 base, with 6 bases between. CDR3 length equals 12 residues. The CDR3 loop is CASSSSSYEQYF. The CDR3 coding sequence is TGTGCCAGCAGCTCATCGTCCTACGAGCAGTACTTC.

CDR3 sequence reads: CASGFRVLGSEQYF. The CDR3 nucleotides are TGTGCTAGTGGTTTTAGGGTCCTCGGCTCCGAGCAGTACTTC. This chain connects TRBV12-5 to TRBJ2-7, with unresolved D. V was trimmed by 3 bases and J by 6 bases, leaving 15 bases between them. This CDR3 spans 14 amino acids. Germline-derived CDR1 and CDR2 are LGHNT and FRNRAP.

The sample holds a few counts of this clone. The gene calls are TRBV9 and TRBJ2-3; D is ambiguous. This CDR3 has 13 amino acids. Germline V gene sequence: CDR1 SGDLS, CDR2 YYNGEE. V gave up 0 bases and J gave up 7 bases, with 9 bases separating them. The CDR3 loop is CASSVVSSNTQYF. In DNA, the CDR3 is TGTGCCAGCAGCGTAGTGTCCAGTAATACGCAGTATTTT.

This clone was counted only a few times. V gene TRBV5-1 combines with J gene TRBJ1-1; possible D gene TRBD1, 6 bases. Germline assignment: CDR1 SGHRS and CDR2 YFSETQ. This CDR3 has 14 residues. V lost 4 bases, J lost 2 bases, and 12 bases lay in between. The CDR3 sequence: CASSLLQGNTEAFF. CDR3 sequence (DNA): TGCGCCAGCAGCCTCCTACAGGGTAACACTGAAGCTTTCTTT.

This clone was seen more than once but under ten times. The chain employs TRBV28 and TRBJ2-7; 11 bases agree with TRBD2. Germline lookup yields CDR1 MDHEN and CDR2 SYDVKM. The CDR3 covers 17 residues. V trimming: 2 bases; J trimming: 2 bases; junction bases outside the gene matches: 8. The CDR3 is CASSLDLAGGQTYEQYF. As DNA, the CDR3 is TGTGCCAGCAGTTTAGATCTAGCGGGGGGTCAAACCTACGAGCAGTACTTC. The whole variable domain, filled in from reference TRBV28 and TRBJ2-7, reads DVKVTQSSRYLVKRTGEKVFLECVQDMDHENMFWYRQDPGLGLRLIYFSYDVKMKEKGDIPEGYSVSREKKERFSLILESASTNQTSMYLCASSLDLAGGQTYEQYFGPGTRLTVT.

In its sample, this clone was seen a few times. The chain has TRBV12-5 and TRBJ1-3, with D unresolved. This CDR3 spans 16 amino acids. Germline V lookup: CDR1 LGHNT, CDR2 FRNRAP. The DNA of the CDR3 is TGTGCCAGCAACATAGAGGGTCGAAACTCTGGAAACACCATATATTTT. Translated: CASNIEGRNSGNTIYF.